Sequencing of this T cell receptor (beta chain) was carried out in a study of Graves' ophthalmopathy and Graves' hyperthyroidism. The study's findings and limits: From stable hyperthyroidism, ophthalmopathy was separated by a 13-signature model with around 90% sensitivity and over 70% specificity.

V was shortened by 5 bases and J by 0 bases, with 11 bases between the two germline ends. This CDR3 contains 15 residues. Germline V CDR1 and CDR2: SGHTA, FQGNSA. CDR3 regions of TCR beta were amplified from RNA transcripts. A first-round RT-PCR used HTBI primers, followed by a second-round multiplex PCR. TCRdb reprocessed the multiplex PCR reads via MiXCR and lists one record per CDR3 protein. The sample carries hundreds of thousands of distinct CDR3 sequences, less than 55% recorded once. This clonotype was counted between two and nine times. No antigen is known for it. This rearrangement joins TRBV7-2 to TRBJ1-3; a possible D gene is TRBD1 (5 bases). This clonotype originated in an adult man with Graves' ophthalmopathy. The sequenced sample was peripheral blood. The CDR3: CASSIDSSSGNTIYF. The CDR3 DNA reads TGTGCCAGCAGCATAGACAGTAGCTCTGGAAACACCATATATTTT.